The 4 T cell receptor beta chains below were found in one sample sequenced in a study of control samples from healthy donors and cancer patients. Profiling relied on immunoSEQ multiplex PCR, and the TCRdb table lists in-frame clones only, not all of them. This table has fewer than 100,000 clones, roughly 88% appearing once. The specimen was blood. These receptors all come from a woman aged 45-65 years in good health.

The chain is built from TRBV5-1 and TRBJ2-3; no clear D gene. V was trimmed by 6 bases and J by 1 base, leaving 9 bases between them. CDR1 and CDR2 from the germline V gene are SGHRS and YFSETQ. The length of the CDR3 is 13 residues. CDR3: CASTTSGTDTQYF. CDR3 bases: TGCGCCAGCACGACGTCCGGCACAGATACGCAGTATTTT.

This clone was seen a single time. The V call is TRBV4-2, the J call TRBJ2-1; 8 nucleotides align to TRBD2. Per the germline V gene, CDR1 is LGHNA and CDR2 is YNFKEQ. This CDR3 spans 16 amino acids. Trimming cost V 2 bases and J 6 bases; bases outside gene matches: 9. CDR3 in amino acids: CASSQSPPGTSNEQFF. CDR3 in DNA: TGTGCCAGCAGCCAATCGCCCCCCGGGACTAGCAATGAGCAGTTCTTC.

This sequence joins TRBV10-3 and TRBJ1-1; 7 bases line up with TRBD1. The CDR3 spans 13 residues. J lost 1 base, V lost 11 bases, and 7 bases had no gene match. Germline CDR1 reads ENHRY; CDR2 reads SYGVKD. The CDR3 region is CASRDSQNTEAFF. The CDR3 DNA follows: TGTGCCTCGAGGGACAGCCAGAACACTGAAGCTTTCTTT.

V and J are TRBV6-5 and TRBJ2-2, with a weak D call TRBD2 (5 bases). The CDR3 is 14 residues long. The ends were cut back, 5 bases at V and 4 bases at J, with 11 bases in the middle. Germline CDR1 is MNHEY and CDR2 is SVGAGI. CDR3 protein: CASSPRAVTGELFF. CDR3 DNA sequence: TGTGCCAGCAGTCCCAGAGCGGTCACCGGGGAGCTGTTTTTT.